The 20 T cell receptor beta chains listed next were all sequenced from one sample in a study of blood T cell repertoires in COVID-19. The table came from immunoSEQ multiplex PCR; TCRdb's copy has only in-frame clones and leaves some out. Of some 160,000 clones detected, 75% to 90% appear once; the ten largest clones hold less than 4%. Source material: PBMCs or T cells enriched from blood (not recorded which). The receptors shown here come from an older woman who had recovered from COVID-19.

This chain links TRBV5-1 with TRBJ1-2; 7 positions agree with TRBD1. The CDR3 covers 15 residues. Germline CDR1 and CDR2: SGHRS and YFSETQ. Losses at the gene ends were 2 bases for V and 2 bases for J; bases not matched to a gene: 6. This CDR3 reads CASSLGQAVNYGYTF. CDR3 nucleotide sequence: TGCGCCAGCAGCTTAGGACAGGCAGTAAACTATGGCTACACCTTC.

This clone was counted a few times. CDR3 DNA: TGTGCCTGGAGTGTAATGGGGGGGGGCCCCCGGGAGCTGTTTTTT. This gives the protein CAWSVMGGGPRELFF. This chain uses TRBV30 with TRBJ2-2; maybe TRBD2 (7 bases). CDR3 length equals 15 residues. Germline V lookup: CDR1 GTSNPN, CDR2 SVGIG (reference sequence). Trimming pared 0 bases from V and 9 bases from J, leaving 17 bases between.

This sequence joins TRBV5-6 and TRBJ2-5, with TRBD1 matching 8 bases. The germline V gene encodes CDR1 SGHDT and CDR2 YYEEEE. Losses at the gene ends were 3 bases for V and 5 bases for J; bases not matched to a gene: 6. The CDR3 has 14 amino acids. The CDR3, as DNA: TGTGCCAGCAGCTATGGACAGGGACCGGAGACCCAGTACTTC. This sequence encodes CASSYGQGPETQYF.

This clone was found a few times. This chain connects TRBV29-1 to TRBJ2-3, with 9 bases aligning to TRBD1. The CDR3 spans 14 residues. The V and J ends lost 6 bases and 5 bases, in that order; junction bases with no gene match: 9. CDR1 is SQVTM and CDR2 is ANQGSEA in the germline V gene. CDR3 sequence reads: CSVSKQGAGDTQYF. The CDR3 DNA sequence: TGCAGCGTCTCAAAACAGGGGGCAGGAGATACGCAGTATTTT.

The chain combines TRBV5-1 with TRBJ2-1, with 10 nucleotides matching TRBD2. V was clipped by 7 bases and J by 4 bases; unmatched bases: 5. This CDR3 has 14 amino acids. Germline V gene sequence: CDR1 SGHRS, CDR2 YFSETQ. CDR3 in amino acids: CASGPSGGYNEQFF. The CDR3 nucleotides read TGCGCCAGCGGCCCTAGCGGGGGTTACAATGAGCAGTTCTTC.

The chain employs TRBV30 and TRBJ1-5, with a tentative D call TRBD1 (5 bases). V dropped 4 bases and J dropped 0 bases, with 16 bases sitting between them. CDR1 and CDR2 from the germline V gene are GTSNPN and SVGIG (reference sequence). This CDR3 comprises 16 residues. CDR3: CAWTQRGQLSNQPQHF. CDR3 sequence (DNA): TGTGCCTGGACCCAACGCGGACAACTTAGCAATCAGCCCCAGCATTTT. The whole variable domain, filled in from reference TRBV30 and TRBJ1-5, reads SQTIHQWPATLVQPVGSPLSLECTVEGTSNPNLYWYRQAAGRGLQLLFYSVGIGQISSEVPQNLSASRPQDRQFILSSKKLLLSDSGFYLCAWTQRGQLSNQPQHFGDGTRLSIL.

The V and J genes are TRBV9 and TRBJ1-1; 8 nucleotides match TRBD1. Germline trimming cut 4 bases from V and 0 bases from J; bases unmatched to any gene: 11. The CDR3 is 17 amino acids. CDR1 is SGDLS and CDR2 is YYNGEE in the germline V gene. The CDR3 sequence is CASSPLLQGALNTEAFF. Here the CDR3 DNA reads TGTGCCAGCAGCCCCTTGCTGCAGGGGGCGTTGAACACTGAAGCTTTCTTT.

The rearrangement uses TRBV29-1 and TRBJ1-1, with no clear D. V lost 5 bases to trimming and J lost 0 bases, with 13 bases between them. The germline V gene has CDR1 SQVTM and CDR2 ANQGSEA. The CDR3 spans 14 residues. The CDR3 here is CSVRGLRLNTEAFF. DNA of the CDR3: TGCAGCGTTCGGGGTCTGCGGCTGAACACTGAAGCTTTCTTT.

CDR3 DNA sequence: TGTGCCAGCTGGCTAGGTCCCCACAATCAGCCCCAGCATTTT. It encodes CASWLGPHNQPQHF. The chain carries TRBV2 and TRBJ1-5; D unresolved. The CDR3 contains 14 residues. V gave up 8 bases and J gave up 3 bases, with 14 bases separating them. Per the germline V gene, CDR1 is SNHLY and CDR2 is FYNNEI. Combining the CDR3 with reference TRBV2 and TRBJ1-5 gives the whole variable domain EPEVTQTPSHQVTQMGQEVILRCVPISNHLYFYWYRQILGQKVEFLVSFYNNEISEKSEIFDDQFSVERPDGSNFTLKIRSTKLEDSAMYFCASWLGPHNQPQHFGDGTRLSIL.

V usage is TRBV10-1 and J usage is TRBJ1-1; D is perhaps TRBD1 (5 bases). Germline V gene lookup returns CDR1 WNHNN and CDR2 SYGVQD (reference sequence). The CDR3 length is 13 residues. Trimming shortened V by 0 bases and J by 11 bases, and 13 bases separated the two germline ends. The DNA of the CDR3 is TGCGCCAGCAGTGAGTCGTCGGGGGTGAGGGCTTTCTTT. Translating gives CASSESSGVRAFF.

V and J are TRBV3-1 (or the pseudogene TRBV3-2) and TRBJ1-4; D ambiguous. The CDR3 consists of 13 residues. In germline, CDR1 is LGHDT, CDR2 YNNKEL (reference sequence). Trimming left V 1 base short and J 6 bases short, with 6 bases between. The CDR3 sequence: CASSQAYDEKLFF. The CDR3 nucleotides read TGTGCCAGCAGCCAAGCTTATGATGAAAAACTGTTTTTT.

This clone was observed a single time. The chain links TRBV29-1 to TRBJ1-2, with 9 bases matching TRBD1. V shed 0 bases and J 4 bases; nucleotides not matched to a gene: 6. The CDR3 is made up of 15 amino acids. Germline CDR1 and CDR2: SQVTM and ANQGSEA. CDR3 sequence: CSVEESGQGGYGYTF. The CDR3 bases are TGCAGCGTTGAAGAGTCGGGACAGGGAGGCTATGGCTACACCTTC.

The rearrangement links TRBV5-1 to TRBJ1-4, with 9 bases that match TRBD1. J gave up 1 base and V 1 base, and 8 bases lay outside the gene matches. Germline assignment: CDR1 SGHRS and CDR2 YFSETQ. This CDR3 contains 18 residues. The CDR3 spells CASSLSGTGLRTNEKLFF. CDR3 DNA: TGCGCCAGCAGCTTGTCGGGGACAGGGCTTCGAACTAATGAAAAACTGTTTTTT.

The V and J genes are TRBV7-2 and TRBJ1-2; TRBD1 agrees at 7 bases. This CDR3 region has 14 residues. V shed 3 bases, J shed 8 bases, and the junction held 9 bases outside the gene matches. The germline gives CDR1 SGHTA, CDR2 FQGNSA. The CDR3 spells CASSFGPQGEGYTF. CDR3 nucleotides: TGTGCCAGCAGCTTTGGGCCTCAGGGGGAAGGCTACACCTTC.

The chain couples TRBV6-1 to TRBJ2-1, with 11 bases matching TRBD1. The CDR3 totals 16 residues. With 5 bases clipped from V and 2 bases from J, the junction kept 5 bases outside the gene matches. Germline V gene sequence: CDR1 MNHNS, CDR2 SASEGT. The CDR3: CASSQGQGAAYNEQFF. The DNA for the CDR3 is TGTGCCAGCAGTCAAGGACAGGGGGCGGCCTACAATGAGCAGTTCTTC.

This rearrangement joins TRBV5-5 to TRBJ1-1; D not certain. The germline V gene encodes CDR1 SGHKS and CDR2 YYEKEE (reference sequence). V was pared by 1 base and J by 3 bases, with 7 bases between. This CDR3 is 13 amino acids long. The CDR3 DNA follows: TGTGCCAGCAGCTTGTGGGAGTACACTGAAGCTTTCTTT. It specifies CASSLWEYTEAFF.

This clone was recorded once. The chain couples TRBV7-9 to TRBJ1-2, with D hard to call. Deletions cut 6 bases from V and 3 bases from J, with 14 bases between. The CDR3 contains 14 residues. Per germline, CDR1 SEHNR and CDR2 FQNEAQ (reference sequence). Here the CDR3 DNA reads TGTGCCAGCAGTGTTCGGGTGCTAGACTATGGCTACACCTTC. The encoded protein is CASSVRVLDYGYTF.

V is TRBV5-1 and J is TRBJ2-7; D possibly corresponds to TRBD2 (7 bases). Trimming took 4 bases from V and 3 from J, leaving 20 bases between them. The CDR3 spans 16 residues. Germline CDR1 is SGHRS and CDR2 is YFSETQ. CDR3 region: CASSRPGGQVSYEQYF. DNA of the CDR3: TGCGCCAGCAGCCGTCCCGGGGGGCAAGTCAGCTACGAGCAGTACTTC.

This clone was found a few times. The V and J genes are TRBV11-2 and TRBJ2-7, with a possible D match to TRBD1 (6 bases). Trimming cost V 3 bases and J 2 bases, with 14 bases left between them. Germline CDR1 and CDR2: SGHAT and FQNNGV. CDR3 length equals 15 residues. DNA for the CDR3: TGTGCCAGCAGCTTTCTCACAGGGAAGGCCTACGAGCAGTACTTC. Amino acid sequence: CASSFLTGKAYEQYF.

The chain carries TRBV4-1 and TRBJ1-3, with 8 positions matching TRBD1. Germline assignment: CDR1 MGHRA and CDR2 YSYEKL. The V and J ends lost 2 bases and 2 bases, in that order; junction bases with no gene match: 2. The CDR3 is made up of 15 amino acids. CDR3 sequence: CASSQTDRAGNTIYF. The CDR3 bases are TGCGCCAGCAGCCAAACGGACAGGGCTGGAAACACCATATATTTT.